Listed below are T cell receptor beta chains from one sample, sequenced in a study of identical twins. TCRdb reprocessed the 5' RACE reads with MiXCR, giving one entry per CDR3 protein. Among more than 600,000 distinct CDR3 sequences listed, over 15% were seen once. A further study also used this sample, focusing on T cells expressing NK-cell markers.

Sequences were obtained from PBMCs. These receptors all stem from a woman younger than 35 in good health. CDR3s include the opening cysteine and the closing phenylalanine or tryptophan. The order of the fields is J gene, V gene, D gene, clone size, CDR3 protein, CDR3 DNA. D genes are given only for firm matches. Rows may omit the clone size; those that give it use once, few, many or a size class.

J: TRBJ2-5
V: TRBV7-9
D: NA
size: NA
CDR3: CASEGKGLRETQYF
DNA: TGTGCCAGCGAAGGGAAAGGATTGCGGGAGACCCAGTACTTC

J: TRBJ2-3
V: TRBV6-1
D: TRBD2
size: few
CDR3: CASRVSGENTQYF
DNA: TGTGCCAGCAGGGTCAGCGGGGAAAATACGCAGTATTTT

J: TRBJ2-1
V: TRBV7-9
D: NA
size: few
CDR3: CASSLGVGRTYNEQFF
DNA: TGTGCCAGCAGCTTAGGTGTTGGGCGGACTTACAATGAGCAGTTCTTC

J: TRBJ2-7
V: TRBV10-3
D: NA
size: few
CDR3: CATNPEDGLYEQYF
DNA: TGTGCCACAAACCCAGAGGACGGACTATACGAGCAGTACTTC

J: TRBJ2-3
V: TRBV6-2/TRBV6-3
D: NA
size: NA
CDR3: CASAGQWDVADTQYF
DNA: TGTGCCAGCGCTGGGCAGTGGGACGTCGCAGATACGCAGTATTTT

J: TRBJ2-1
V: TRBV7-6
D: NA
size: few
CDR3: CASSLHLSSYNEQFF
DNA: TGTGCCAGCAGCCTACACTTGAGCTCCTACAATGAGCAGTTCTTC

J: TRBJ2-3
V: TRBV4-3
D: NA
size: NA
CDR3: CASSQVLGATDTQYF
DNA: TGCGCCAGCAGCCAAGTGTTAGGGGCCACAGATACGCAGTATTTT

J: TRBJ2-1
V: TRBV19
D: TRBD1
size: few
CDR3: CASSRDRASNNEQFF
DNA: TGTGCCAGTAGTCGCGACAGGGCCTCAAACAATGAGCAGTTCTTC

J: TRBJ2-1
V: TRBV7-9
D: TRBD2
size: NA
CDR3: CASSLETSRNEQFF
DNA: TGTGCCAGCAGCTTAGAGACTAGCCGCAATGAGCAGTTCTTC

J: TRBJ2-7
V: TRBV5-5
D: NA
size: NA
CDR3: CASSFMASQGEQYF
DNA: TGTGCCAGCAGCTTTATGGCGTCTCAGGGCGAGCAGTACTTC

J: TRBJ2-2
V: TRBV7-2
D: NA
size: NA
CDR3: CASSLTVSGELFF
DNA: TGTGCCAGCAGCTTAACGGTATCCGGGGAGCTGTTTTTT

J: TRBJ1-1
V: TRBV5-1
D: NA
size: NA
CDR3: CASSLVGRTMNTEAFF
DNA: TGCGCCAGCAGCTTGGTTGGCAGGACGATGAACACTGAAGCTTTCTTT

J: TRBJ2-5
V: TRBV11-2
D: NA
size: NA
CDR3: CASSLDPLVETQYF
DNA: TGTGCCAGCAGCTTAGATCCGTTGGTAGAGACCCAGTACTTC

J: TRBJ1-2
V: TRBV12-5
D: NA
size: few
CDR3: CASGFQGAGYGYTF
DNA: TGTGCTAGTGGTTTTCAGGGCGCGGGGTATGGCTACACCTTC

J: TRBJ1-5
V: TRBV7-9
D: NA
size: few
CDR3: CASSLDGDGPQHF
DNA: TGTGCCAGCAGCTTGGACGGCGACGGGCCCCAGCATTTT

J: TRBJ2-3
V: TRBV5-1
D: NA
size: NA
CDR3: CASSSSGRERDTQYF
DNA: TGCGCCAGCAGCTCCTCGGGGCGGGAACGGGATACGCAGTATTTT

J: TRBJ2-1
V: TRBV24-1
D: TRBD1
size: NA
CDR3: CATSAIRGLFSEQFF
DNA: TGTGCCACCAGTGCCATCAGGGGGCTCTTCAGTGAGCAGTTCTTC

J: TRBJ2-3
V: TRBV29-1
D: TRBD2
size: NA
CDR3: CSEIGLAGGPDTQYF
DNA: TGCAGCGAAATTGGACTAGCGGGAGGACCAGATACGCAGTATTTT

J: TRBJ2-1
V: TRBV11-2
D: NA
size: NA
CDR3: CASSLGTVFYNEQFF
DNA: TGTGCCAGCAGCTTGGGGACTGTTTTTTACAATGAGCAGTTCTTC

J: TRBJ1-1
V: TRBV29-1
D: NA
size: few
CDR3: CSVEFTEAFF
DNA: TGCAGCGTTGAGTTTACTGAAGCTTTCTTT

J: TRBJ2-7
V: TRBV5-1
D: NA
size: few
CDR3: CASSPRGMDSYEQYF
DNA: TGCGCCAGCAGCCCCAGGGGAATGGACTCCTACGAGCAGTACTTC

J: TRBJ2-1
V: TRBV20-1
D: NA
size: few
CDR3: CSAQGNEQFF
DNA: TGCAGTGCTCAGGGGAATGAGCAGTTCTTC

J: TRBJ1-5
V: TRBV7-3
D: NA
size: NA
CDR3: CASSLDGSHNQPQHF
DNA: TGTGCCAGCAGCTTAGACGGAAGTCACAATCAGCCCCAGCATTTT

J: TRBJ2-1
V: TRBV3-1
D: TRBD2
size: NA
CDR3: CASSQFPASGGANEQFF
DNA: TGTGCCAGCAGCCAATTCCCGGCTAGCGGGGGGGCCAATGAGCAGTTCTTC

J: TRBJ2-1
V: TRBV12-3/TRBV12-4
D: TRBD2
size: few
CDR3: CASSRLGTSGRNEQFF
DNA: TGTGCCAGCAGCCGGTTAGGTACTAGCGGGAGAAATGAGCAGTTCTTC

J: TRBJ2-7
V: TRBV20-1
D: NA
size: few
CDR3: CSARDGFERDEQYF
DNA: TGCAGTGCTAGAGATGGCTTCGAGAGGGACGAGCAGTACTTC

J: TRBJ2-3
V: TRBV4-2
D: NA
size: NA
CDR3: CASSQARHTQYF
DNA: TGTGCCAGCAGCCAAGCTCGACATACGCAGTATTTT

J: TRBJ2-1
V: TRBV18
D: TRBD2
size: NA
CDR3: CASSPPLAGGPIEQFF
DNA: TGTGCCAGCTCACCACCACTAGCGGGAGGCCCTATTGAGCAGTTCTTC

J: TRBJ2-2
V: TRBV7-9
D: TRBD1
size: NA
CDR3: CASSSGQGSVGELFF
DNA: TGTGCCAGCAGCTCGGGACAGGGGAGTGTCGGGGAGCTGTTTTTT

J: TRBJ2-7
V: TRBV20-1
D: NA
size: few
CDR3: CSAIGTAYNYEQYF
DNA: TGCAGTGCTATAGGCACAGCCTATAACTACGAGCAGTACTTC

J: TRBJ1-1
V: TRBV12-3/TRBV12-4
D: NA
size: NA
CDR3: CASRLKGGRNTEAFF
DNA: TGTGCCAGCAGGCTAAAGGGGGGGAGGAACACTGAAGCTTTCTTT